One and the same sample provided the 17 T cell receptor beta chains below, sequenced in a study of OX40 agonist ivuxolimab in advanced cancers. Sequencing was performed with immunoSEQ multiplex PCR; in TCRdb, only in-frame clones are kept and a portion is missing. The sample holds 77,000 or so clones, roughly 93% seen once. Here the sequenced sample was CD4+ or CD8+ T cells sorted from blood, taken in a trial of the OX40 agonist ivuxolimab. The receptors shown here come from an adult with an advanced solid tumor such as melanoma, head and neck, liver or kidney cancer.

The chain recombines TRBV18 with TRBJ1-3, with 9 bases lining up with TRBD1. J lost 8 bases, V lost 6 bases, and 8 bases had no gene match. CDR1 is KGHSH and CDR2 is LQKENI in the germline V gene. The CDR3 sequence is 14 residues long. The CDR3 loop is CASSHGQGTDTIYF. As DNA, the CDR3 is TGTGCCAGCTCCCACGGACAGGGGACGGACACCATATATTTT.

The V call is TRBV30, the J call TRBJ2-1, with D perhaps given as TRBD1 or TRBD2 (5 bases each). The CDR3 is 11 amino acids. The germline V gene has CDR1 GTSNPN and CDR2 SVGIG (reference sequence). The V end lost 2 bases, the J end lost 12 bases, and 11 bases lay between the germline ends. CDR3 in amino acids: CAWSPLGVQFF. The CDR3 DNA follows: TGTGCCTGGAGTCCACTGGGGGTGCAGTTCTTC.

The chain combines TRBV6-5 with TRBJ1-2; 9 bases match TRBD1. With 0 bases clipped from V and 8 bases from J, the junction kept 7 bases outside the gene matches. CDR3 size: 15 residues. Germline CDR1 MNHEY, CDR2 SVGAGI. The DNA of the CDR3 is TGTGCCAGCAGTTACTCAGGGGACAGGGTCGACGGCTACACCTTC. This gives the protein CASSYSGDRVDGYTF.

The rearrangement links TRBV7-9 to TRBJ2-3; 9 bases agree with TRBD1. Germline CDR1 and CDR2: SEHNR and FQNEAQ (reference sequence). Trimming took 4 bases from V and 2 from J; bases not matched to a gene: 4. The CDR3 totals 15 residues. DNA of the CDR3: TGTGCCAGCAGCTACGGACAGGGGAACACAGATACGCAGTATTTT. Its translation: CASSYGQGNTDTQYF. The full variable domain, in which reference TRBV7-9 and TRBJ2-3 provide the parts outside the CDR3, is DTGVSQNPRHKITKRGQNVTFRCDPISEHNRLYWYRQTLGQGPEFLTYFQNEAQLEKSRLLSDRFSAERPKGSFSTLEIQRTEQGDSAMYLCASSYGQGNTDTQYFGPGTRLTVL.

The rearrangement links TRBV6-1 to TRBJ1-2, with TRBD1 as a possible D gene (6 bases). CDR1 and CDR2 (germline): MNHNS, SASEGT. V was trimmed by 1 base and J by 2 bases, leaving 8 bases between them. The CDR3 consists of 14 residues. The CDR3 region has the DNA TGTGCCAGCAGTGAAGAGGGGGGGAACTATGGCTACACCTTC. Translating gives CASSEEGGNYGYTF.

The V and J genes are TRBV28 and TRBJ2-6, with a weak D call TRBD2 (7 bases). The CDR3 totals 16 residues. Trimming removed 3 bases from V and 2 bases from J, with 11 bases in between. Looked up from germline, CDR1 is MDHEN and CDR2 is SYDVKM. This CDR3 is CASSLGGAPGANVLTF. CDR3 in DNA: TGTGCCAGCAGTTTGGGGGGGGCGCCTGGGGCCAACGTCCTGACTTTC.

The chain links TRBV6-6 to TRBJ1-1, with 10 bases that match TRBD1. Per germline, CDR1 MNHNY and CDR2 SVGAGI (reference sequence). The CDR3 has 15 amino acids. V gave up 4 bases and J gave up 3 bases; unmatched junction bases: 5. CDR3 in amino acids: CASSSPTGGDTEAFF. The CDR3 coding sequence is TGTGCCAGCAGTTCGCCGACAGGGGGCGACACTGAAGCTTTCTTT.

The rearrangement joins TRBV6-1 to TRBJ1-6; D unclear. CDR1 is MNHNS, CDR2 SASEGT, per germline. The CDR3 length is 14 residues. V was pared by 6 bases and J by 7 bases, with 13 bases between. The CDR3 sequence: CASSPNPQNSPLHF. For the CDR3, the DNA is TGTGCCAGCAGCCCAAACCCACAGAATTCACCCCTCCACTTT.

The chain couples TRBV2 to TRBJ2-3; TRBD2 might be the D (5 bases). The CDR3 contains 14 residues. Germline lookup yields CDR1 SNHLY and CDR2 FYNNEI. V was clipped by 4 bases and J by 2 bases, with 10 bases between them. CDR3 coding DNA: TGTGCCAGCAGTGCTACGGGGTACACAGATACGCAGTATTTT. Translated, it gives CASSATGYTDTQYF.

V usage is TRBV28 and J usage is TRBJ1-5; no clear D. Trimming took 1 base from V and 9 from J, leaving 7 bases between them. The CDR3 consists of 12 residues. Germline V CDR1 and CDR2: MDHEN, SYDVKM. The DNA for the CDR3 is TGTGCCAGCAGTTTATTCCAGAGGCCCCAGCATTTT. Encoded protein: CASSLFQRPQHF.

This sequence joins TRBV11-2 and TRBJ2-3, with D perhaps matching TRBD2 (6 bases). Germline CDR1 is SGHAT and CDR2 is FQNNGV. This CDR3 spans 13 amino acids. The V end was cut by 4 bases, the J end by 7 bases, with 12 bases between. CDR3 coding DNA: TGTGCCAGCAGCTCGGGGGAACTCTATACGCAGTATTTT. Amino acid sequence: CASSSGELYTQYF.

The V call is TRBV19, the J call TRBJ2-7; 10 bases fit TRBD2. The trim removed 1 base at V and 3 bases at J, leaving 3 bases unmatched. This CDR3 comprises 15 residues. CDR1 LNHDA and CDR2 SQIVND come from the germline V gene (reference sequence). The CDR3 sequence is CASSIASGSIYEQYF. The DNA for the CDR3 is TGTGCCAGTAGTATAGCTAGCGGGAGTATCTACGAGCAGTACTTC.

This clone was detected a few times. This rearrangement joins TRBV9 to TRBJ1-1, with D hard to call. Trimming removed 0 bases at V and 0 bases at J, with 12 bases between. Germline CDR1 reads SGDLS; CDR2 reads YYNGEE. This CDR3 is 16 amino acids long. CDR3 amino acids: CASSVGIGFMNTEAFF. CDR3 bases: TGTGCCAGCAGCGTAGGGATAGGTTTCATGAACACTGAAGCTTTCTTT. The full variable domain, rest sourced from reference TRBV9 and TRBJ1-1, is DSGVTQTPKHLITATGQRVTLRCSPRSGDLSVYWYQQSLDQGLQFLIQYYNGEERAKGNILERFSAQQFPDLHSELNLSSLELGDSALYFCASSVGIGFMNTEAFFGQGTRLTVV.

The chain joins TRBV18 to TRBJ2-1; 9 nucleotides line up with TRBD2. The CDR3 sequence is 16 residues long. CDR1 and CDR2 (germline): KGHSH, LQKENI. V shed 0 bases and J 5 bases; nucleotides not matched to a gene: 5. The CDR3 DNA reads TGTGCCAGCTCACCACCTAATAGCGGGGGAAACAATGAGCAGTTCTTC. Its protein is CASSPPNSGGNNEQFF.

This clone was seen a single time. V gene TRBV5-1 combines with J gene TRBJ2-7, with 12 positions matching TRBD2. Germline CDR1 and CDR2: SGHRS and YFSETQ. V gave up 5 bases and J gave up 0 bases; unmatched junction bases: 9. The CDR3 is made up of 17 amino acids. CDR3 loop: CASSPGTSGLYSYEQYF. The CDR3 nucleotides read TGCGCCAGCAGTCCCGGGACTAGCGGGCTCTACTCCTACGAGCAGTACTTC.

V and J are TRBV20-1 and TRBJ1-6; D call uncertain. Per the germline V gene, CDR1 is DFQATT and CDR2 is SNEGSKA (reference sequence). The V end lost 2 bases, the J end lost 7 bases, and 3 bases lay between the germline ends. This CDR3 contains 11 residues. The CDR3 here is CSARSNSPLHF. CDR3 nucleotides: TGCAGTGCTAGATCCAATTCACCCCTCCACTTT.

Only a few counts were recorded for this clone. The chain recombines TRBV30 with TRBJ1-1; D is uncertain. V dropped 3 bases and J dropped 5 bases, with 13 bases sitting between them. Germline V lookup: CDR1 GTSNPN, CDR2 SVGIG (reference sequence). The CDR3 spans 13 residues. CDR3: CAWRAAAGTEAFF. The CDR3, as DNA: TGTGCCTGGAGGGCAGCCGCCGGGACTGAAGCTTTCTTT.